What follows describes a single TCR beta chain. As yet, its antigen is unknown. The record originates from a study of shared clonotypes between healthy human individuals. Study details: CD4 naive cells filled three plates per donor, CD4 memory three, CD8 naive two and CD8 memory one. Study conclusions and caveats: The generation probabilities recorded for non-shared clonotypes fell below those of clonotypes shared by all four donors. For naive CD4 cells, roughly 4.6% of clonotypes were shared across a handful of donors.

The repertoire was sequenced with immunoSEQ multiplex PCR; TCRdb's copy has only in-frame clones and lacks some. The data show some 2.3 million clones, 80% to 95% seen once. Partitioning of CD4+ cells yielded a CD45RA+ naive subset and a CD45RA-negative memory subset. The CDR3 totals 16 residues. Per germline, CDR1 KGHSH and CDR2 LQKENI. Germline trimming cut 6 bases from V and 0 bases from J; bases unmatched to any gene: 7. This sequence originates from a man between 18 and 29 years old in good health. Some clones in this sample may be carry-over from other donors' samples. This sequence joins TRBV18 and TRBJ2-2; 7 nucleotides match TRBD1. The sequencing sample was made of naive CD4+ T cells from PBMCs. Subset: CD45RA+ positively selected. CDR3 protein: CASSLKGQPNTGELFF. For the CDR3, the DNA is TGTGCCAGCTCCCTCAAGGGACAGCCGAACACCGGGGAGCTGTTTTTT.